This T cell receptor (beta chain) was captured by sequencing in a study of Ad26.COV2.S vaccination and SARS-CoV-2 variants. Study background: Doses of Ad26.COV2.S were injected into muscle once or twice, 56 days apart.

The data were produced by immunoSEQ multiplex PCR, yet TCRdb's version contains in-frame clones alone and is incomplete. The data hold 300,000 to 500,000 clones, with approximately 91% observed a single time. Treatment specified: around 19 received Ad26.COV2.S at low or high dose, single or two shots; about 5 received placebo; per-sample allocation not given. Sampling was done on day 63 after the first vaccine or placebo injection. A word on this clone: The antigen is not known.

General study findings and limits: Reportedly, after vaccination the spike-specific CD8+ and CD4+ T cell responses displayed substantial breadth.

The V and J ends lost 3 bases and 4 bases respectively, with 15 bases between them. The CDR3 spans 16 residues. Germline V gene data show CDR1 as SNHLY and CDR2 as FYNNEI. This chain links TRBV2 with TRBJ2-2; D is ambiguous. The sequences come from peripheral blood, collected in a trial of Ad26.COV2.S vaccine versus placebo. The receptor's source is a person aged 18-65 years who received the Ad26.COV2.S COVID-19 vaccine or a placebo. CDR3 DNA: TGTGCCAGCAGTGAGGTGGGGTGGCAGAGCACCGGGGAGCTGTTTTTT. Its protein product is CASSEVGWQSTGELFF.